These 8 T cell receptor beta chains share one sample of origin, sequenced in a study of T cell responses to AZD1222 COVID-19 vaccine. TCRdb's table, derived via immunoSEQ multiplex PCR, lists solely in-frame clones and lacks some. The table records some 130,000 clones, just over 85% of them present only once. The sample here was peripheral blood, taken on day 0 of MenACWY control vaccination. These receptors originate from an adult in good health.

This clone was detected only once. The chain is built from TRBV5-4 and TRBJ2-1; D is perhaps TRBD2 (7 bases). The CDR3 spans 16 residues. Germline V lookup: CDR1 SGHNT, CDR2 YYREEE (reference sequence). Trimming took off 4 bases at V and 4 bases at J, with 18 bases between the two ends. CDR3 in DNA: TGTGCCAGCAGCACGGGGGCGGGGGAAATATACAATGAGCAGTTCTTC. Translated: CASSTGAGEIYNEQFF.

The chain is built from TRBV5-1 and TRBJ2-3; D remains ambiguous. The CDR3 spans 16 residues. Per the germline V gene, CDR1 is SGHRS and CDR2 is YFSETQ. Trimming removed 1 base at V and 0 bases at J, with 12 bases between. The DNA of the CDR3 is TGCGCCAGCAGCTTGACCCAATCTTCTAGCACAGATACGCAGTATTTT. It yields the protein CASSLTQSSSTDTQYF.

This chain links TRBV4-1 with TRBJ2-3; TRBD2 matches 7 bases. The CDR3 is made up of 17 amino acids. Germline loops: CDR1 MGHRA, CDR2 YSYEKL. V shed 4 bases, J shed 5 bases, and the junction held 15 bases outside the gene matches. CDR3 nucleotides: TGCGCCAGCAGCCCTCTCGGCCGCGGGAGAGGGAAAGATACGCAGTATTTT. Its translation is CASSPLGRGRGKDTQYF.

V gene TRBV12-3 or TRBV12-4 combines with J gene TRBJ1-2; D not resolved. The CDR3 contains 13 residues. The V end lost 3 bases, the J end lost 4 bases, and 9 bases lay between the germline ends. CDR3 loop: CASSFSGRYGYTF. As DNA, the CDR3 is TGTGCCAGCAGTTTTTCGGGCCGCTATGGCTACACCTTC.

The CDR3 DNA sequence: TGCAGTGCTCAGGACAGTTTAGGCCCGTACTTC. It yields the protein CSAQDSLGPYF. V gene TRBV20-1 combines with J gene TRBJ2-7, with D possibly being TRBD1 (6 bases). The CDR3 contains 11 residues. Germline V lookup: CDR1 DFQATT, CDR2 SNEGSKA (reference sequence). V lost 5 bases and J lost 12, with 17 bases in between.

The chain uses TRBV19 and TRBJ1-3; TRBD1 agrees at 8 bases. The CDR3 is 14 residues long. CDR1 is LNHDA and CDR2 is SQIVND in the germline V gene (reference sequence). V gave up 5 bases and J gave up 5 bases; unmatched junction bases: 5. The CDR3 loop reads CASSSWTGRNTIYF. CDR3 bases: TGTGCCAGTAGTTCCTGGACAGGGCGAAACACCATATATTTT.

This clone appeared a few times. This sequence joins TRBV9 and TRBJ1-6; 10 bases map to TRBD1. CDR1 SGDLS and CDR2 YYNGEE come from the germline V gene. Germline trimming cut 0 bases from V and 6 bases from J; bases unmatched to any gene: 0. CDR3 size: 15 residues. CDR3 residues: CASSVGTGGNSPLHF. DNA for the CDR3: TGTGCCAGCAGCGTAGGGACAGGGGGTAATTCACCCCTCCACTTT.

This CDR3 is CATSRDVASGRAGSFTDTQYF. The DNA of the CDR3 is TGTGCCACCAGCAGAGATGTGGCTAGCGGGAGGGCCGGGTCATTCACAGATACGCAGTATTTT. The chain has TRBV15 and TRBJ2-3, with 12 nucleotides matching TRBD2. J was trimmed by 2 bases and V by 0 bases; bases with no gene match: 15. The CDR3 has 21 residues. Germline loops: CDR1 LNHNV, CDR2 YYDKDF (reference sequence).